Shown below are 5 T cell receptor beta chains from a single sample sequenced in a study of cytomegalovirus exposure and HLA in healthy donors. PCR was performed using 60 Vbeta and 13 Jbeta primers. Produced via immunoSEQ multiplex PCR; TCRdb's table is partial and in-frame only. Of around 170,000 clones in the sample, 75% to 90% were seen once. The sample comprised PBMCs. These receptors all come from a man between 35 and 55 years old in good health and CMV-seropositive.

The chain joins TRBV25-1 to TRBJ1-2; D is perhaps TRBD1 (5 bases). The germline CDR1 and CDR2 sequences are MGHDK and SYGVNS. The ends were cut back, 3 bases at V and 8 bases at J, with 16 bases in the middle. This CDR3 is built from 14 residues. CDR3 nucleotides: TGTGCCAGCAGTGACCGGGGGAACCTTGGGGGCTACACCTTC. Translation: CASSDRGNLGGYTF.

This chain links TRBV5-1 with TRBJ2-2, with D hard to call. The CDR3 spans 15 residues. Trimming pared 1 base from V and 0 bases from J, leaving 7 bases between. Germline CDR1 is SGHRS and CDR2 is YFSETQ. CDR3 sequence: CASSLLATNTGELFF. In DNA, the CDR3 is TGCGCCAGCAGCTTGTTGGCCACGAACACCGGGGAGCTGTTTTTT.

This clone came up once. The V gene is TRBV4-3, the J gene TRBJ2-7; 11 bases fit TRBD1. The V gene's germline CDR1 is LGHNA and CDR2 YSLEER. CDR3 length: 16 residues. Unmatched junction bases numbered 8, after V lost 4 bases and J lost 3 bases. CDR3 loop: CASSPRTGTGGYEQYF. For the CDR3, the DNA is TGCGCCAGCAGCCCCCGGACCGGGACAGGGGGCTACGAGCAGTACTTC.

V gene TRBV13 combines with J gene TRBJ2-7; 8 nucleotides match TRBD2. The CDR3 covers 19 residues. The germline V gene has CDR1 PRHDT and CDR2 FYEKMQ (reference sequence). The V gene end was trimmed by 4 bases and the J gene end by 0 bases; junction bases not matched to a gene: 17. CDR3: CASSWTSGGGPASSYEQYF. CDR3 in DNA: TGTGCCAGCAGCTGGACTAGTGGCGGGGGGCCCGCCTCCTCCTACGAGCAGTACTTC.

This rearrangement joins TRBV7-2 to TRBJ1-4; D remains ambiguous. This CDR3 is 14 amino acids long. V was cut by 2 bases and J by 9 bases, with 13 bases left in between. Germline CDR1 SGHTA, CDR2 FQGNSA. This CDR3 reads CASSLRTQVKKLFF. The DNA of the CDR3 is TGTGCCAGCAGCTTACGGACTCAGGTTAAAAAACTGTTTTTT.